Below, 30 T cell receptor beta chains from the same sample are listed, as sequenced in a study of CD8+CD57+ T cells in acquired aplastic anemia. The TCR beta profiling, which covered VDJ combination and CDR3 sequence, was carried out using genomic DNA as the template. TCRdb reprocessed the reads with MiXCR, giving one entry per CDR3 protein. This sample has 310,000 or so distinct CDR3 sequences, with under 60% found just once. Patients selected for sequencing had displayed CD8+CD57+ cell expansion by flow cytometry. The sequencing input was sorted CD4+, CD8+, or CD8+CD57+ T cells (not recorded which) from PBMCs. The receptors originated from a human donor with aplastic anemia.

The CDR3 sequence is CASSQVAGTQETQYF. The CDR3 region has the DNA TGTGCCAGCAGCCAAGTTGCGGGGACACAAGAGACCCAGTACTTC. The chain employs TRBV9 and TRBJ2-5; D is possibly TRBD1 or TRBD2 (6 bases each). The CDR3 has 15 amino acids. The germline V and J ends were trimmed by 4 bases and 2 bases, with 15 bases remaining between them. The germline V gene encodes CDR1 SGDLS and CDR2 YYNGEE. The whole variable domain, filled in from reference TRBV9 and TRBJ2-5, reads DSGVTQTPKHLITATGQRVTLRCSPRSGDLSVYWYQQSLDQGLQFLIQYYNGEERAKGNILERFSAQQFPDLHSELNLSSLELGDSALYFCASSQVAGTQETQYFGPGTRLLVL.

This clonotype was observed many times. The chain employs TRBV28 and TRBJ1-2; 7 bases line up with TRBD1. The V gene's germline CDR1 is MDHEN and CDR2 SYDVKM. The CDR3 is made up of 14 amino acids. With 7 bases clipped from V and 5 bases from J, the junction kept 10 bases outside the gene matches. This CDR3 reads CASISGGTAYGYTF. As DNA, the CDR3 is TGTGCCAGCATCTCAGGGGGGACAGCGTATGGCTACACCTTC.

There are a few counts of this clonotype. The V gene is TRBV19, the J gene TRBJ2-3, with no clear D. This CDR3 has 14 amino acids. V was cut by 3 bases and J by 0 bases, with 7 bases left in between. Per germline, CDR1 LNHDA and CDR2 SQIVND (reference sequence). The CDR3 region is CASSMPKSTDTQYF. As DNA, the CDR3 is TGTGCCAGTAGTATGCCAAAGAGCACAGATACGCAGTATTTT.

This clonotype occurred many times. J is TRBJ2-2 and V is TRBV14, with TRBD1 matching over 7 bases. V was pared by 5 bases and J by 0 bases, with 3 bases of the junction left unmatched. CDR1 and CDR2 from the germline V gene are SGHDN and FVKESK. The CDR3 sequence is 15 residues long. CDR3 bases: TGTGCCAGCAGCTCCGGGACAGCGAACACCGGGGAGCTGTTTTTT. Amino acid sequence: CASSSGTANTGELFF.

There are many counts of this clonotype. The chain is built from TRBV20-1 and TRBJ2-2; 11 nucleotides line up with TRBD1. Germline trimming cut 1 base from V and 10 bases from J; bases unmatched to any gene: 8. Germline V CDR1 and CDR2: DFQATT, SNEGSKA (reference sequence). The CDR3 loop spans 15 amino acids. The CDR3 sequence: CSARGDRGILEELFF. The CDR3 DNA sequence: TGCAGTGCTAGAGGGGACAGGGGGATTCTAGAGGAGCTGTTTTTT.

The chain employs TRBV18 and TRBJ2-5, with 7 bases lining up with TRBD1. Germline trimming cut 6 bases from V and 5 bases from J; bases unmatched to any gene: 12. The CDR3 length is 15 residues. CDR1 is KGHSH and CDR2 is LQKENI in the germline V gene. The CDR3 region has the DNA TGTGCCAGCTCGCCCGCGGACAGGAGAATCGAGACCCAGTACTTC. This encodes CASSPADRRIETQYF.

This rearrangement joins TRBV19 to TRBJ1-5, with D unresolved. The germline gives CDR1 LNHDA, CDR2 SQIVND (reference sequence). The CDR3 is 13 amino acids. Trimming pared 1 base from V and 6 bases from J, leaving 7 bases between. The CDR3 here is CASSIAPAQPQHF. CDR3 in DNA: TGTGCCAGTAGTATAGCTCCGGCTCAGCCCCAGCATTTT.

This clonotype came up many times. The chain uses TRBV13 and TRBJ1-1; perhaps TRBD1 as D (5 bases). V dropped 1 base and J dropped 0 bases, with 9 bases sitting between them. The CDR3 contains 15 residues. Germline-derived CDR1 and CDR2 are PRHDT and FYEKMQ (reference sequence). In DNA, the CDR3 is TGTGCCAGCAGCTTAGATCGGGGCCTGAACACTGAAGCTTTCTTT. Residues: CASSLDRGLNTEAFF. The full variable domain, with the rest looked up from reference TRBV13 and TRBJ1-1, is AAGVIQSPRHLIKEKRETATLKCYPIPRHDTVYWYQQGPGQDPQFLISFYEKMQSDKGSIPDRFSAQQFSDYHSELNMSSLELGDSALYFCASSLDRGLNTEAFFGQGTRLTVV.

Points on this clonotype: One end of the junction is discordant with germline, which a read error may explain. CDR3 residues: CASSVQPLVIGSERSF. In nucleotides, the CDR3 is TGTGCCAGCAGTGTCCAACCGCTAGTTATCGGCAGTGAGCGGTCCTTC. The chain joins TRBV2 to TRBJ2-1; a possible D gene is TRBD2 (5 bases). Germline values: CDR1 SNHLY, CDR2 FYNNEI. This CDR3 is 16 amino acids long.

This clonotype was counted at least ten times. This chain links TRBV24-1 with TRBJ2-5, with D perhaps being TRBD1 or TRBD2 (6 bases each). Per the germline V gene, CDR1 is KGHDR and CDR2 is SFDVKD. Trimming took off 0 bases at V and 5 bases at J, with 18 bases between the two ends. The CDR3 length is 17 residues. The CDR3 DNA sequence: TGTGCCACCAGTGATTTGCCCCGGGGGCCGGCGGTGGAGACCCAGTACTTC. Protein product: CATSDLPRGPAVETQYF.

This clonotype was observed at least ten times. This chain connects TRBV7-9 to TRBJ1-2; D is possibly TRBD1 (5 bases). The CDR3 runs to 16 residues. Between the trimmed V and J ends, which lost 0 bases and 4 bases, there was a span of 15 bases. Germline V gene lookup returns CDR1 SEHNR and CDR2 FQNEAQ (reference sequence). This CDR3 is CASSLASSRGSYGYTF. The DNA of the CDR3 is TGTGCCAGCAGCTTAGCGTCTAGTAGGGGTAGCTATGGCTACACCTTC.

This chain joins TRBV10-3 and TRBJ2-1, with 8 bases lining up with TRBD2. Germline trimming cut 9 bases from V and 5 bases from J; bases unmatched to any gene: 6. This CDR3 has 13 residues. Germline V gene sequence: CDR1 ENHRY, CDR2 SYGVKD. This CDR3 reads CAIEREKHNEQFF. The CDR3 DNA reads TGTGCCATAGAGCGGGAGAAGCACAATGAGCAGTTCTTC.

V and J are TRBV6-6 and TRBJ1-1; TRBD1 matches at 8 bases. Germline values: CDR1 MNHNY, CDR2 SVGAGI (reference sequence). V dropped 2 bases and J dropped 5; count of bases not matched to a gene: 13. This CDR3 comprises 17 residues. CDR3 coding DNA: TGTGCCAGCAGTTACACACTGTCAGGGGGCGCGGGGACTGAAGCTTTCTTT. Encoded protein: CASSYTLSGGAGTEAFF.

The chain couples TRBV15 to TRBJ2-5; the D is unclear. CDR3 length equals 12 residues. V lost 5 bases and J 5 bases, leaving 9 bases between the germline ends. Germline V CDR1 and CDR2: LNHNV, YYDKDF (reference sequence). CDR3 sequence reads: CATSPGFETQYF. In DNA, the CDR3 is TGTGCCACCAGCCCCGGGTTTGAGACCCAGTACTTC.

V gene TRBV7-2 combines with J gene TRBJ1-1, with a tentative D call TRBD1 (6 bases). Looked up from germline, CDR1 is SGHTA and CDR2 is FQGNSA. This CDR3 comprises 16 residues. V lost 4 bases to trimming and J lost 4 bases, with 19 bases between them. The CDR3 DNA reads TGTGCCAGCAGCTCAAGAGCTCTCCACAGGGCCACTGAAGCTTTCTTT. It translates to CASSSRALHRATEAFF.

This chain connects TRBV24-1 to TRBJ2-3; possible D gene TRBD2, 6 bases. The length of the CDR3 is 12 residues. V lost 11 bases and J lost 4, with 12 bases in between. CDR1 and CDR2 from the germline V gene are KGHDR and SFDVKD. CDR3 coding DNA: TGTGCCATCGGGGGTAGCGCAGATACGCAGTATTTT. Amino acids: CAIGGSADTQYF.

This clonotype was seen many times. The chain employs TRBV12-3 or TRBV12-4 and TRBJ1-2, with unresolved D. This CDR3 is built from 13 residues. Between the trimmed V and J ends, which lost 6 bases and 4 bases, there was a span of 12 bases. CDR3 amino acids: CASRKRALYGYTF. In nucleotides, the CDR3 is TGTGCCAGCAGAAAAAGGGCGCTCTATGGCTACACCTTC.

This chain joins TRBV10-2 and TRBJ2-1, with TRBD2 matching over 9 bases. Germline V CDR1 and CDR2: WSHSY, SAAADI. This CDR3 is built from 14 residues. The V and J ends lost 11 bases and 7 bases, in that order; junction bases with no gene match: 12. CDR3 loop: CAATGRGGWNEQFF. CDR3 bases: TGCGCCGCAACCGGGCGGGGGGGCTGGAATGAGCAGTTCTTC.

This clonotype was seen ten or more times. V usage is TRBV11-3 and J usage is TRBJ2-1; 9 bases line up with TRBD1. Germline V gene sequence: CDR1 SGHNT, CDR2 YENEEA. V trimming: 1 base; J trimming: 6 bases; junction bases outside the gene matches: 4. CDR3 length equals 15 residues. CDR3 amino acids: CASSLGGDRANEQFF. In DNA, the CDR3 is TGTGCCAGCAGCTTAGGGGGGGACAGGGCCAATGAGCAGTTCTTC.

The rearrangement links TRBV5-1 to TRBJ1-1; TRBD1 might be the D (6 bases). Trimming left V 2 bases short and J 4 bases short, with 12 bases between. This CDR3 region has 14 residues. Germline values: CDR1 SGHRS, CDR2 YFSETQ. CDR3 coding DNA: TGCGCCAGCAGCTTCTCTGGGGGGCTCACTGAAGCTTTCTTT. Its protein is CASSFSGGLTEAFF.

V is TRBV15 and J is TRBJ1-3; 7 positions agree with TRBD1. The CDR3 consists of 15 residues. Trimming at V came to 2 bases and at J to 2 bases, leaving 3 bases not matched to a gene. Germline CDR1 reads LNHNV; CDR2 reads YYDKDF (reference sequence). The CDR3, as DNA: TGTGCCACCAGCAGACACAGGGGAGCTGGAAACACCATATATTTT. Translated, it gives CATSRHRGAGNTIYF.

V and J are TRBV20-1 and TRBJ1-1; D perhaps matches TRBD1 (6 bases). CDR1 is DFQATT and CDR2 is SNEGSKA in the germline V gene (reference sequence). This CDR3 comprises 14 residues. Deletions cut 1 base from V and 0 bases from J, with 9 bases between. The chain's CDR3 is CSARVRGLNTEAFF. The CDR3 coding sequence is TGCAGTGCTAGAGTCAGGGGCCTGAACACTGAAGCTTTCTTT.

CDR3 DNA sequence: TGCAGTGCCGTTCCGGACTCCCAAGAGACCCAGTACTTC. Translation gives CSAVPDSQETQYF. V and J are TRBV20-1 and TRBJ2-5, with D tentatively TRBD2 (5 bases). The length of the CDR3 is 13 residues. Trimming pared 6 bases from V and 1 base from J, leaving 12 bases between. Looked up from germline, CDR1 is DFQATT and CDR2 is SNEGSKA (reference sequence).

The chain joins TRBV5-1 to TRBJ2-7, with 7 bases aligning to TRBD1. The length of the CDR3 is 16 residues. The V gene's germline CDR1 is SGHRS and CDR2 YFSETQ. After removal of 3 bases from V and 7 bases from J, the junction contained 16 bases not matched to a gene. The CDR3 nucleotides are TGCGCCAGCAGCTCTACCTCCGGGACAGCCGATCCAGAGCAGTACTTC. Translated, it gives CASSSTSGTADPEQYF.

The chain has TRBV10-2 and TRBJ1-1; a possible D gene is TRBD1 (6 bases). V was trimmed by 2 bases and J by 5 bases, leaving 12 bases between them. Germline V CDR1 and CDR2: WSHSY, SAAADI. The CDR3 is 14 amino acids. As DNA, the CDR3 is TGCGCCAGCAGTGAGACGCGGGGGCGGACTGAAGCTTTCTTT. Protein sequence: CASSETRGRTEAFF.

This clonotype came up a few times. The V gene is TRBV20-1, the J gene TRBJ1-2; D is perhaps TRBD1 (5 bases). V was shortened by 0 bases and J by 3 bases, with 8 bases between the two germline ends. In germline, CDR1 is DFQATT, CDR2 SNEGSKA (reference sequence). This CDR3 is built from 13 residues. The DNA of the CDR3 is TGCAGTGCTAGAGAGGGGACTGACTATGGCTACACCTTC. Translating it yields CSAREGTDYGYTF.

The V call is TRBV29-1, the J call TRBJ2-3; TRBD1 agrees at 8 bases. The CDR3 extends over 12 amino acids. Germline V gives CDR1 SQVTM, CDR2 ANQGSEA. The ends lost 7 bases at V and 5 bases at J; junction bases unmatched: 5. The CDR3 DNA is TGCAGCGAGAAGGACAGGGAAGATACGCAGTATTTT. Its protein is CSEKDREDTQYF.

This clonotype was counted at least ten times. The DNA of the CDR3 is TGTGCCAGTAGTATCCCAGGGATAGGGGAGCTGTTTTTT. Translation gives CASSIPGIGELFF. The genes are TRBV19 and TRBJ2-2; the D gene is possibly TRBD1 (5 bases). V lost 3 bases to trimming and J lost 8 bases, with 10 bases between them. There are 13 residues in the CDR3. Germline values: CDR1 LNHDA, CDR2 SQIVND (reference sequence). Filled out from reference TRBV19 and TRBJ2-2, the complete variable domain reads DGGITQSPKYLFRKEGQNVTLSCEQNLNHDAMYWYRQDPGQGLRLIYYSQIVNDFQKGDIAEGYSVSREKKESFPLTVTSAQKNPTAFYLCASSIPGIGELFFGEGSRLTVL.

This chain joins TRBV7-2 and TRBJ1-1; no clear D. Germline V gives CDR1 SGHTA, CDR2 FQGNSA. V gave up 2 bases and J gave up 1 base, with 14 bases separating them. This CDR3 has 16 amino acids. Here the CDR3 reads CASSLTAGIANTEAFF. DNA of the CDR3: TGTGCCAGCAGCTTAACGGCCGGGATAGCGAACACTGAAGCTTTCTTT.

As concerns this clonotype: One junction end disagrees with the germline gene, perhaps due to a read error. The chain couples TRBV7-7 to TRBJ2-5, with D hard to call. CDR3 length: 13 residues. Germline loops: CDR1 SSHAT, CDR2 FNYEAQ (reference sequence). CDR3 residues: CASSLRLWETQYF. CDR3 coding DNA: TGTGCTAGCAGCTTACGGCTTTGGGAGACCCAGTACTTC. The whole variable domain, filled in from reference TRBV7-7 and TRBJ2-5, reads GAGVSQSPRYKVTKRGQDVTLRCDPISSHATLYWYQQALGQGPEFLTYFNYEAQPDKSGLPSDRFSAERPEGSISTLTIQRTEQRDSAMYRCASSLRLWETQYFGPGTRLLVL.